Listed below are T cell receptor beta chains from one sample, sequenced in a study of blood T cell repertoires in COVID-19. TCRdb keeps only in-frame clones here, not all; method: immunoSEQ multiplex PCR. The table includes roughly 54,000 clones, 86% detected once. The sequenced sample was peripheral blood. The receptors were gathered from a woman aged 55-75 years with acute or convalescent COVID-19. Both conserved end residues are part of each CDR3. The D gene is left open where the match is weak. Size tells how often a clone was seen (once, few, many) or the class of an expanded clone, and some rows leave it out.

clone_size | j_call | d_call | v_call | cdr3_aa | cdr3_nt
once | TRBJ2-5 | - | TRBV6-6 | CASSTGTQETQYF | TGTGCCAGCAGTACAGGGACCCAAGAGACCCAGTACTTC
- | TRBJ2-7 | TRBD1 | TRBV5-4 | CASSLEGQVSYEQYF | TGTGCCAGCAGCTTGGAGGGACAGGTTTCCTACGAGCAGTACTTC
- | TRBJ2-7 | - | TRBV5-6 | CASSSTGTYEQYF | TGTGCCAGCAGCTCGACAGGAACCTACGAGCAGTACTTC
- | TRBJ2-1 | - | TRBV15 | CATSRDRDTSPAAFNEQFF | TGTGCCACCAGCAGAGATCGAGATACTAGCCCCGCCGCCTTCAATGAGCAGTTCTTC
- | TRBJ1-2 | - | TRBV30 | CAWSVRGGYGYTF | TGTGCCTGGAGTGTACGAGGGGGTTATGGCTACACCTTC
- | TRBJ2-7 | - | TRBV6-5 | CASSQIPRNSYEQYF | TGTGCCAGCAGTCAAATCCCCAGAAACTCCTACGAGCAGTACTTC
few | TRBJ2-7 | - | TRBV10-3 | CAIREGQSRSYEQYF | TGTGCCATCAGAGAAGGACAGTCGCGATCATACGAGCAGTACTTC
- | TRBJ1-1 | - | TRBV5-4 | CASSLMGAKTEAFF | TGTGCCAGCAGCTTGATGGGGGCGAAGACTGAAGCTTTCTTT
- | TRBJ2-7 | - | TRBV6-5 | CASMGAHSYEQYF | TGTGCCAGCATGGGCGCGCACTCCTACGAGCAGTACTTC
once | TRBJ2-7 | - | TRBV28 | CASSLSGGPNEQYF | TGTGCCAGCAGTTTATCCGGGGGGCCTAACGAGCAGTACTTC
- | TRBJ1-1 | - | TRBV7-2 | CASSFSDTEAFF | TGTGCCAGCAGCTTTTCGGACACTGAAGCTTTCTTT
- | TRBJ1-3 | - | TRBV13 | CASSYRRGGYGNTIYF | TGTGCCAGCAGCTATAGAAGAGGGGGTTATGGAAACACCATATATTTT
- | TRBJ1-5 | - | TRBV28 | CASSFGSRGSNQPQHF | TGTGCCAGCAGTTTCGGCAGTCGGGGTAGCAATCAGCCCCAGCATTTT
- | TRBJ2-5 | TRBD2 | TRBV6-5 | CASSYRVLAGGETQYF | TGTGCCAGCAGTTACAGGGTGCTAGCGGGGGGGGAGACCCAGTACTTC
once | TRBJ1-5 | TRBD1 | TRBV6-6 | CASIPDRDHSNQPQHF | TGTGCCAGCATCCCTGACAGGGACCATAGCAATCAGCCCCAGCATTTT